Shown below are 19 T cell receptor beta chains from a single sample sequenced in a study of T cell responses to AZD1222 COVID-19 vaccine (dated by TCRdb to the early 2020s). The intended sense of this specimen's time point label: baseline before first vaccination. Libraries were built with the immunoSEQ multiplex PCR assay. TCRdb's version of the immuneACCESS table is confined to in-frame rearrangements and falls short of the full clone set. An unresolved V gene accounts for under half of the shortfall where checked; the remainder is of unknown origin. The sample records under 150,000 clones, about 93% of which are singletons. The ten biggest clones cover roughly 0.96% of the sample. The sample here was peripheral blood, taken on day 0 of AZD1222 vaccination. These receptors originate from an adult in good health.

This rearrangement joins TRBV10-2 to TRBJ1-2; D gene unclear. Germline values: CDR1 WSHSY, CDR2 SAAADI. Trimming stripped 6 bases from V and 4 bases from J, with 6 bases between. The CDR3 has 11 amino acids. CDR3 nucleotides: TGCGCCAGCAGGGTGACCTATGGCTACACCTTC. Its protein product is CASRVTYGYTF.

In nucleotides, the CDR3 is TGTGCCAGCAGCGGCCTTACAGGGAACACTGAAGCTTTCTTT. It is translated as CASSGLTGNTEAFF. The V call is TRBV6-5, the J call TRBJ1-1, with D possibly TRBD1 on 5 matching bases. V was shortened by 6 bases and J by 1 base, with 12 bases between the two germline ends. In germline, CDR1 is MNHEY, CDR2 SVGAGI. The CDR3 length is 14 residues.

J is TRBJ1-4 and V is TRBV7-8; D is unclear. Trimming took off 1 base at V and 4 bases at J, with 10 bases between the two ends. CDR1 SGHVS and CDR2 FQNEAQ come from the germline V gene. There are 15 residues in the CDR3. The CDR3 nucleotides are TGTGCCAGCAGCTTAGAGTACAGATATAATGAAAAACTGTTTTTT. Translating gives CASSLEYRYNEKLFF.

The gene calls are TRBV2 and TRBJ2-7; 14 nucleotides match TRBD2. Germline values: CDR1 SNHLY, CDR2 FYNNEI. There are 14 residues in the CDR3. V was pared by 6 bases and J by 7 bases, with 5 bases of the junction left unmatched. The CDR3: CASSRLAGGREQYF. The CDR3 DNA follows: TGTGCCAGCAGCCGACTAGCGGGGGGGCGTGAGCAGTACTTC. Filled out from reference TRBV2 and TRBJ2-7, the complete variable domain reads EPEVTQTPSHQVTQMGQEVILRCVPISNHLYFYWYRQILGQKVEFLVSFYNNEISEKSEIFDDQFSVERPDGSNFTLKIRSTKLEDSAMYFCASSRLAGGREQYFGPGTRLTVT.

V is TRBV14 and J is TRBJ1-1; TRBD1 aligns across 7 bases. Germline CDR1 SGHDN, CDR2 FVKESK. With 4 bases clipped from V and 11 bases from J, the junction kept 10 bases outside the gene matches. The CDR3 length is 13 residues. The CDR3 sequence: CASSLWTGREAFF. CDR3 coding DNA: TGTGCCAGCAGCCTTTGGACAGGTAGGGAGGCTTTCTTT.

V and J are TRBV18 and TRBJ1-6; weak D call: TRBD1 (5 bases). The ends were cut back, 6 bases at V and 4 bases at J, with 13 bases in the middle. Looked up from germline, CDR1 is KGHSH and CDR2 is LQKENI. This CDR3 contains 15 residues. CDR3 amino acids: CASSRSTDYNSPLHF. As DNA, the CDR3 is TGTGCCAGCTCTCGCTCGACAGATTATAATTCACCCCTCCACTTT.

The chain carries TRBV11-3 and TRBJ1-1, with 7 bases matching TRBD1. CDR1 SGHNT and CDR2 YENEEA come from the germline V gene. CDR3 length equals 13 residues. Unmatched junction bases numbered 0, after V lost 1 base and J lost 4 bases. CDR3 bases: TGTGCCAGCAGCTTAGCAGGGGGCACTGAAGCTTTCTTT. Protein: CASSLAGGTEAFF. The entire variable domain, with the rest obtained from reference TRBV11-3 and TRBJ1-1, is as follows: EAGVVQSPRYKIIEKKQPVAFWCNPISGHNTLYWYLQNLGQGPELLIRYENEEAVDDSQLPKDRFSAERLKGVDSTLKIQPAELGDSAVYLCASSLAGGTEAFFGQGTRLTVV.

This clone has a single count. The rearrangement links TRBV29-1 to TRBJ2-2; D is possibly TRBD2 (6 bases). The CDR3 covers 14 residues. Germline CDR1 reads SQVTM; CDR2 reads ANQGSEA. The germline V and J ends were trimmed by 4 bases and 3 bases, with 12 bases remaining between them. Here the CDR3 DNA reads TGCAGCGTTGCTCTAGGGAGGTACACCGGGGAGCTGTTTTTT. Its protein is CSVALGRYTGELFF.

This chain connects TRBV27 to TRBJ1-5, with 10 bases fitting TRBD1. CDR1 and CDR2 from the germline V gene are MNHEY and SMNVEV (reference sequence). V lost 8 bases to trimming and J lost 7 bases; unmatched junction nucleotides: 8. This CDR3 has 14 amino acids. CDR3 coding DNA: TGTGCCAGCTGTAGTGGGACAGGGGCACAGCCCCAGCATTTT. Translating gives CASCSGTGAQPQHF.

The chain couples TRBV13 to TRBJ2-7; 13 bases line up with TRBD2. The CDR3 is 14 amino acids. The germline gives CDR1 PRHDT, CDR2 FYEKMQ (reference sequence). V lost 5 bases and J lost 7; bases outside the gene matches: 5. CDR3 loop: CASSTGLAGPEQYF. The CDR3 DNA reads TGTGCCAGCAGCACGGGACTAGCGGGGCCGGAGCAGTACTTC.

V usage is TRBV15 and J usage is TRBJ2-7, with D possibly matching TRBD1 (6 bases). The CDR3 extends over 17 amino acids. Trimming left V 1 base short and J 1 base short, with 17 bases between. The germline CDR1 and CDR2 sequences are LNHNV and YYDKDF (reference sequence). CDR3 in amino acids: CATSRVPPGHTSYEQYF. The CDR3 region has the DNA TGTGCCACCAGCAGAGTTCCCCCGGGACACACATCCTACGAGCAGTACTTC. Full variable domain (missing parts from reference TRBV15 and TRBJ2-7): DAMVIQNPRYQVTQFGKPVTLSCSQTLNHNVMYWYQQKSSQAPKLLFHYYDKDFNNEADTPDNFQSRRPNTSFCFLDIRSPGLGDTAMYLCATSRVPPGHTSYEQYFGPGTRLTVT.

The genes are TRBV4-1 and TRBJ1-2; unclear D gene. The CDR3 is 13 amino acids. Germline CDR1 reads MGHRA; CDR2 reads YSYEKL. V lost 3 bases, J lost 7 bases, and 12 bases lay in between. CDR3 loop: CASSQLGFGGYTF. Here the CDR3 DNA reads TGCGCCAGCAGCCAGCTGGGCTTCGGTGGCTACACCTTC.

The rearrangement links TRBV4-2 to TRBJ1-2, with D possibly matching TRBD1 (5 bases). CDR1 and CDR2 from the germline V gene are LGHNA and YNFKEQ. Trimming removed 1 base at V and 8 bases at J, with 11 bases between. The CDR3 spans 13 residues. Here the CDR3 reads CASSQGREGGYTF. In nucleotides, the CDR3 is TGTGCCAGCAGCCAAGGCAGGGAAGGAGGCTACACCTTC.

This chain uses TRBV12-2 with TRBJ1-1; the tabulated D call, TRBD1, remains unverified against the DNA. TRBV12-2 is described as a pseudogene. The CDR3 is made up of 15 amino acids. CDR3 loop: CASRFLDRGNTEAFF. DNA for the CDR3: TGTGCAAGTCGCTTCCTCGACAGGGGGAACACTGAAGCTTTCTTT.

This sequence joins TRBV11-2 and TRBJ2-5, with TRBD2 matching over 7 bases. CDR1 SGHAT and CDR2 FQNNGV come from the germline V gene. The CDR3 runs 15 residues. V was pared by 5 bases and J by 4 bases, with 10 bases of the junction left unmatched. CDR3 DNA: TGTGCCAGCAGCCCACACCTCGGGGAGGGAGAGACCCAGTACTTC. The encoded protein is CASSPHLGEGETQYF.

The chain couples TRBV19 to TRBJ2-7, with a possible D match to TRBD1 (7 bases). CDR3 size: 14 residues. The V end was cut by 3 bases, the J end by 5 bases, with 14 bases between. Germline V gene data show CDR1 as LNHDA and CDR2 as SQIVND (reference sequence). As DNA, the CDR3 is TGTGCCAGTAGTATTAACAGCAGGGGGGACGAGCAGTACTTC. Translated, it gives CASSINSRGDEQYF.

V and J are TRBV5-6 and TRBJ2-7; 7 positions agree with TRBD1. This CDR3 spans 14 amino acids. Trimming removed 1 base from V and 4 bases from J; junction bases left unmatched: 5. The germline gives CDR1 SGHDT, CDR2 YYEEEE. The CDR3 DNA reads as TGTGCCAGCAGCTTGTTGGGACAGTTATACGAGCAGTACTTC. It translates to CASSLLGQLYEQYF.

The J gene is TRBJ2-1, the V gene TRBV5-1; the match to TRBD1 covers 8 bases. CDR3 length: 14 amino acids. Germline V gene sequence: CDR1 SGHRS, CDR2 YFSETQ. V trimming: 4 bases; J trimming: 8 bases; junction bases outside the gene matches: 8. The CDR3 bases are TGCGCCAGCAGCACCACAGGGGGTATCGATGAGCAGTTCTTC. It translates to CASSTTGGIDEQFF.

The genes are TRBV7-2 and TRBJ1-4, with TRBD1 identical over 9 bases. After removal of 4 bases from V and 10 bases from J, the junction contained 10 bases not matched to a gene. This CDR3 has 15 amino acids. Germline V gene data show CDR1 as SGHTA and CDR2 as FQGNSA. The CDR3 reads CASSSRQGEVGKLFF. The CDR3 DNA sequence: TGTGCCAGCAGCTCTCGACAGGGGGAGGTTGGAAAACTGTTTTTT.